The 20 T cell receptor beta chains in this list originate from one sample, sequenced in a study of T cell changes during pregnancy in multiple sclerosis. Method: immunoSEQ multiplex PCR; TCRdb's copy keeps in-frame clones and lacks some. The sample comprises approximately 100,000 clones, 90% to 95% of which are singletons, and 2% to 2.5% rests with the top ten. This material consisted of peripheral blood, taken in the third trimester of pregnancy. The source of these receptors is a female donor with multiple sclerosis, enrolled in a pregnancy study.

The V and J genes are TRBV5-4 and TRBJ2-2; no reliable D call. Germline V lookup: CDR1 SGHNT, CDR2 YYREEE (reference sequence). This CDR3 is 12 amino acids long. V lost 2 bases, J lost 6 bases, and 5 bases lay in between. In DNA form, the CDR3 reads TGTGCCAGCAGCTTTCTTCCCGGGGAGCTGTTTTTT. It is translated as CASSFLPGELFF. Together with reference TRBV5-4 and TRBJ2-2, the CDR3 gives the full variable domain: ETGVTQSPTHLIKTRGQQVTLRCSSQSGHNTVSWYQQALGQGPQFIFQYYREEENGRGNFPPRFSGLQFPNYSSELNVNALELDDSALYLCASSFLPGELFFGEGSRLTVL.

CDR3 nucleotides: TGTGCCAGCAGTGAAGGGGGGCAGACACTCCCTCGGGCTTTCTTT. Translated, it gives CASSEGGQTLPRAFF. The chain employs TRBV2 and TRBJ1-1; possibly TRBD1 for D (6 bases). The CDR3 extends over 15 amino acids. V lost 1 base, J lost 11 bases, and 20 bases lay in between. Germline V gene sequence: CDR1 SNHLY, CDR2 FYNNEI.

Worth noting for this clone: Different DNA sequences within this sample yield the same CDR3. The genes are TRBV29-1 and TRBJ2-1; D possibly corresponds to TRBD1 (6 bases). The CDR3 is 12 amino acids. Trimming stripped 1 base from V and 6 bases from J, with 7 bases between. The germline V gene encodes CDR1 SQVTM and CDR2 ANQGSEA. CDR3 protein: CSVEGGGNEQFF. In DNA, the CDR3 is TGCAGCGTTGAAGGAGGGGGCAATGAGCAGTTCTTC.

This clone was seen once. The rearrangement uses TRBV20-1 and TRBJ1-1; D is undetermined. CDR1 is DFQATT, CDR2 SNEGSKA, per germline (reference sequence). The CDR3 totals 9 residues. V was cut by 6 bases and J by 10 bases, with 9 bases left in between. The CDR3: CSAGAPAFF. The CDR3 nucleotides are TGCAGTGCCGGAGCCCCAGCTTTCTTT.

The J gene is TRBJ2-2, the V gene TRBV6-6, with D maybe TRBD1 (5 bases). The CDR3 loop spans 14 amino acids. Trimming shortened V by 4 bases and J by 7 bases, and 13 bases separated the two germline ends. From germline, CDR1 is MNHNY and CDR2 SVGAGI (reference sequence). The CDR3 protein is CASSSQTVDGELFF. The CDR3 coding sequence is TGTGCCAGCAGTTCCCAGACAGTGGACGGGGAGCTGTTTTTT.

The chain has TRBV30 and TRBJ2-7, with TRBD2 matching over 10 bases. CDR1 is GTSNPN, CDR2 SVGIG, per germline (reference sequence). J gave up 6 bases and V 1 base, and 6 bases lay outside the gene matches. This CDR3 region has 14 residues. CDR3 amino acids: CAWSDLAGGSEQYF. The CDR3 DNA sequence: TGTGCCTGGAGTGACTTAGCGGGAGGCTCCGAGCAGTACTTC.

This chain links TRBV7-6 with TRBJ2-1; 9 positions agree with TRBD2. The CDR3 spans 16 residues. V was pared by 2 bases and J by 5 bases, with 7 bases of the junction left unmatched. Germline-derived CDR1 and CDR2 are SGHVS and FNYEAQ. The CDR3 bases are TGTGCCAGCAGCTTATGGGTTTCTAGCGGGGACAATGAGCAGTTCTTC. This translates into CASSLWVSSGDNEQFF.

The chain couples TRBV29-1 to TRBJ1-1, with a tentative D call TRBD1 (6 bases). This CDR3 region has 13 residues. Germline lookup yields CDR1 SQVTM and CDR2 ANQGSEA. The V gene lost 5 bases and the J gene lost 11 bases, with 21 bases spanning the gap. The CDR3 sequence: CSVRPGVQGRAFF. The CDR3 DNA is TGCAGCGTTCGCCCAGGGGTGCAGGGGCGGGCTTTCTTT.

The chain uses TRBV6-1 and TRBJ2-7; 7 bases are shared with TRBD1. This CDR3 is 15 amino acids long. The germline gives CDR1 MNHNS, CDR2 SASEGT. The V segment lost 6 bases and the J segment 2 bases; nucleotides outside the gene matches: 10. The CDR3 bases are TGTGCCAGCAGCTCCGGGACAGCGGCGCCCTACGAGCAGTACTTC. This encodes CASSSGTAAPYEQYF.

The V and J genes are TRBV6-5 and TRBJ1-5, with D uncertain. From germline, CDR1 is MNHEY and CDR2 SVGAGI. The CDR3 extends over 13 amino acids. Trimming stripped 2 bases from V and 3 bases from J, with 5 bases between. The CDR3 reads CASSYQFNQPQHF. CDR3 DNA sequence: TGTGCCAGCAGTTACCAGTTCAATCAGCCCCAGCATTTT.

The V gene is TRBV28, the J gene TRBJ2-2; 8 bases map to TRBD2. The V and J ends lost 6 bases and 2 bases, in that order; junction bases with no gene match: 8. Germline CDR1 MDHEN, CDR2 SYDVKM. The CDR3 has 16 residues. CDR3 coding DNA: TGTGCCAGCAGAGCCGGGACTAGTGTTAACACCGGGGAGCTGTTTTTT. Translation gives CASRAGTSVNTGELFF.

V and J are TRBV28 and TRBJ1-5; D is perhaps TRBD1 (5 bases). Germline V lookup: CDR1 MDHEN, CDR2 SYDVKM. This CDR3 has 11 amino acids. The V end was cut by 4 bases, the J end by 11 bases, with 9 bases between. The DNA of the CDR3 is TGTGCCAGCAGTTCCCGGGGGTCCCAGCATTTT. This codes for CASSSRGSQHF.

The chain uses TRBV28 and TRBJ1-2, with 7 positions matching TRBD1. Per germline, CDR1 MDHEN and CDR2 SYDVKM. J gave up 0 bases and V 11 bases, and 6 bases lay outside the gene matches. The CDR3 is made up of 13 amino acids. In DNA form, the CDR3 reads TGTGCCTCTCAGGGGGGATCTAACTATGGCTACACCTTC. Its translation: CASQGGSNYGYTF.

The chain uses TRBV6-1 and TRBJ1-5, with D possibly TRBD1 on 5 matching bases. The germline CDR1 and CDR2 sequences are MNHNS and SASEGT. The CDR3 loop spans 14 amino acids. The V gene lost 4 bases and the J gene lost 6 bases, with 13 bases spanning the gap. The CDR3 is CASSALFGGQPQHF. The CDR3 nucleotides are TGTGCCAGCAGTGCTCTTTTCGGGGGTCAGCCCCAGCATTTT.

V usage is TRBV27 and J usage is TRBJ2-5; no reliable D call. The CDR3 is 11 residues long. Germline loops: CDR1 MNHEY, CDR2 SMNVEV (reference sequence). Between the trimmed V and J ends, which lost 3 bases and 5 bases, there was a span of 4 bases. DNA for the CDR3: TGTGCCAGCAGTTTTCGGGAGACCCAGTACTTC. Amino acids: CASSFRETQYF.

The rearrangement joins TRBV28 to TRBJ1-4; no reliable D call. With 6 bases removed from V and 0 bases from J, the gap between germline ends came to 8 bases. The CDR3 loop spans 14 amino acids. Germline lookup yields CDR1 MDHEN and CDR2 SYDVKM. The CDR3 region is CASRIDTTNEKLFF. Here the CDR3 DNA reads TGTGCCAGCAGGATCGACACAACTAATGAAAAACTGTTTTTT.

The V gene is TRBV19, the J gene TRBJ1-5; TRBD1 aligns across 12 bases. Germline CDR1 and CDR2: LNHDA and SQIVND (reference sequence). The CDR3 consists of 19 residues. V was pared by 3 bases and J by 2 bases, with 11 bases of the junction left unmatched. The CDR3 DNA sequence: TGTGCCAGTAGTATGAGAGGGGACAGGGGGCTTAGGGGCAATCAGCCCCAGCATTTT. It yields the protein CASSMRGDRGLRGNQPQHF.

This clone was seen a handful of times. The V call is TRBV29-1, the J call TRBJ2-1; 13 bases match TRBD2. The CDR3 extends over 17 amino acids. With V trimmed by 7 bases and J by 1 base, 10 bases remained unmatched. Looked up from germline, CDR1 is SQVTM and CDR2 is ANQGSEA. CDR3 protein: CSAWTSGSEGSYNEQFF. The CDR3 coding sequence is TGCAGCGCTTGGACTAGCGGGAGTGAGGGGTCCTACAATGAGCAGTTCTTC.

The rearrangement links TRBV19 to TRBJ2-7; TRBD2 aligns across 8 bases. V trimming: 2 bases; J trimming: 3 bases; junction bases outside the gene matches: 3. Germline V gene lookup returns CDR1 LNHDA and CDR2 SQIVND (reference sequence). CDR3 size: 14 residues. CDR3 amino acids: CASSITSGYYEQYF. The CDR3 nucleotides read TGTGCCAGTAGTATAACTAGCGGCTACTACGAGCAGTACTTC.

This chain links TRBV28 with TRBJ1-1, with 8 positions matching TRBD1. This CDR3 is built from 16 residues. Germline loops: CDR1 MDHEN, CDR2 SYDVKM. Trimming took 6 bases from V and 4 from J; bases not matched to a gene: 13. The CDR3, as DNA: TGTGCCAGCAGCTCACACTCGACAGGGGTGGCCACTGAAGCTTTCTTT. Translated: CASSSHSTGVATEAFF. The variable domain in full, with the rest retrieved from reference TRBV28 and TRBJ1-1, is DVKVTQSSRYLVKRTGEKVFLECVQDMDHENMFWYRQDPGLGLRLIYFSYDVKMKEKGDIPEGYSVSREKKERFSLILESASTNQTSMYLCASSSHSTGVATEAFFGQGTRLTVV.